Below, 29 T cell receptor beta chains from the same sample are listed, as sequenced in a study of blood T cell repertoires in COVID-19. Assay used: immunoSEQ multiplex PCR; TCRdb lists only in-frame clones, some missing. The data contain under 300,000 clones, 65% to 90% of them singletons. Sequenced input: peripheral blood. The receptor source for this set is a woman in her sixties or seventies with COVID-19, enrolled during active disease.

The chain recombines TRBV30 with TRBJ2-7; 8 bases match TRBD2. Trimming removed 1 base from V and 4 bases from J; junction bases left unmatched: 0. CDR3 length: 12 residues. In germline, CDR1 is GTSNPN, CDR2 SVGIG (reference sequence). CDR3 nucleotides: TGTGCCTGGAGTGGACTAGCGTACGAGCAGTACTTC. It is translated as CAWSGLAYEQYF.

The V and J genes are TRBV6-6 and TRBJ1-2, with TRBD1 identical over 7 bases. The germline V gene has CDR1 MNHNY and CDR2 SVGAGI (reference sequence). The CDR3 consists of 14 residues. The V gene end was trimmed by 7 bases and the J gene end by 4 bases; junction bases not matched to a gene: 9. The CDR3 DNA follows: TGTGCCAGCACTCCGGCAGGGGGATCCTATGGCTACACCTTC. It is translated as CASTPAGGSYGYTF.

This clone was counted once. V is TRBV4-1 and J is TRBJ2-3; 12 nucleotides match TRBD2. The CDR3 is 16 amino acids. Germline CDR1 and CDR2: MGHRA and YSYEKL. J was trimmed by 1 base and V by 8 bases; bases with no gene match: 7. The CDR3: CASRRLAGARTDTQYF. In nucleotides, the CDR3 is TGCGCCAGCCGGCGACTAGCGGGGGCGCGCACAGATACGCAGTATTTT.

The chain recombines TRBV7-2 with TRBJ2-7; possibly TRBD1 for D (6 bases). V lost 0 bases and J 0 bases, leaving 24 bases between the germline ends. Germline CDR1 and CDR2: SGHTA and FQGNSA. The CDR3 is 20 amino acids. The CDR3 region is CASSLALQVGALSYSYEQYF. The CDR3 coding sequence is TGTGCCAGCAGCTTAGCGCTACAGGTGGGGGCCTTATCTTACTCCTACGAGCAGTACTTC.

The rearrangement joins TRBV6-5 to TRBJ1-2; D is unresolved. Germline assignment: CDR1 MNHEY and CDR2 SVGAGI. The CDR3 extends over 12 amino acids. Trimming left V 7 bases short and J 8 bases short, with 14 bases between. CDR3 sequence reads: CASTVSSGGYTF. As DNA, the CDR3 is TGTGCCAGCACCGTATCTTCCGGGGGCTACACCTTC.

The chain combines TRBV12-3 or TRBV12-4 with TRBJ1-1; D unresolved. CDR3 size: 13 residues. Trimming stripped 3 bases from V and 6 bases from J, with 11 bases between. CDR3 in DNA: TGTGCCAGCAGTTTTTTGGAGGACGCTGAAGCTTTCTTT. Its translation is CASSFLEDAEAFF.

A single count supports this clone. V is TRBV30 and J is TRBJ1-2; 8 bases align to TRBD1. J was trimmed by 2 bases and V by 5 bases; bases with no gene match: 1. CDR3 length: 12 amino acids. The germline CDR1 and CDR2 sequences are GTSNPN and SVGIG (reference sequence). CDR3: CAWHRGNYGYTF. CDR3 coding DNA: TGTGCCTGGCACAGGGGGAACTATGGCTACACCTTC.

Only one count was recorded for this clone. The chain recombines TRBV6-2 or TRBV6-3 with TRBJ2-1, with a tentative D call TRBD1 (5 bases). Between the trimmed V and J ends, which lost 0 bases and 5 bases, there was a span of 14 bases. CDR3 length: 16 residues. The V gene's germline CDR1 is MNHEY and CDR2 SVGEGT. CDR3 protein: CASSYSLGAVNNEQFF. The CDR3 DNA follows: TGTGCCAGCAGTTACTCCTTAGGGGCTGTCAACAATGAGCAGTTCTTC.

V and J are TRBV2 and TRBJ1-4; the D gene is possibly TRBD1 (5 bases). This CDR3 is built from 14 residues. CDR1 is SNHLY and CDR2 is FYNNEI in the germline V gene. The V gene lost 3 bases and the J gene lost 4 bases, with 9 bases spanning the gap. This CDR3 is CASSDRTRNEKLFF. CDR3 nucleotides: TGTGCCAGCAGTGATCGGACACGTAATGAAAAACTGTTTTTT.

This chain links TRBV5-1 with TRBJ2-3; TRBD2 matches 12 bases. With V trimmed by 0 bases and J by 2 bases, 10 bases remained unmatched. This CDR3 has 19 residues. Germline CDR1 and CDR2: SGHRS and YFSETQ. The CDR3 DNA reads TGCGCCAGCAGCTTGGCAACTCTAGCGGGGGGGCGGCCCACAGATACGCAGTATTTT. Translated, it gives CASSLATLAGGRPTDTQYF.

V and J are TRBV6-5 and TRBJ1-2; no firm D call. CDR1 and CDR2 from the germline V gene are MNHEY and SVGAGI. The CDR3 is made up of 12 amino acids. The V end was cut by 7 bases, the J end by 7 bases, with 13 bases between. Here the CDR3 DNA reads TGTGCCAGCACGGGGTCGGCTCCTGGCTACACCTTC. The encoded protein is CASTGSAPGYTF.

The chain employs TRBV7-2 and TRBJ1-2, with D maybe TRBD1 (6 bases). This CDR3 comprises 15 residues. Germline lookup yields CDR1 SGHTA and CDR2 FQGNSA. The V and J ends lost 1 base and 3 bases respectively, with 12 bases between them. CDR3 sequence reads: CASSLDDRRDYGYTF. The CDR3 DNA follows: TGTGCCAGCAGCTTAGACGACAGGCGCGACTATGGCTACACCTTC.

The rearrangement links TRBV19 to TRBJ2-5, with TRBD1 identical over 9 bases. Germline V lookup: CDR1 LNHDA, CDR2 SQIVND (reference sequence). V lost 5 bases and J lost 4; bases outside the gene matches: 8. The CDR3 loop spans 15 amino acids. Here the CDR3 DNA reads TGTGCCAGTAGTCCGGGGGACAGGGTCCGAGAGACCCAGTACTTC. Encoded protein: CASSPGDRVRETQYF.

The gene calls are TRBV6-2 or TRBV6-3 and TRBJ1-2; 7 bases map to TRBD1. The germline CDR1 and CDR2 sequences are MNHEY and SVGEGT. V dropped 3 bases and J dropped 4; count of bases not matched to a gene: 11. The CDR3 contains 16 residues. CDR3 DNA: TGTGCCAGCAGTTATGGGACAGCCCGGTGGGGCTATGGCTACACCTTC. Translation: CASSYGTARWGYGYTF.

This rearrangement joins TRBV13 to TRBJ1-6, with D possibly TRBD1 on 5 matching bases. CDR1 and CDR2 from the germline V gene are PRHDT and FYEKMQ (reference sequence). V lost 0 bases and J lost 10, with 10 bases in between. The CDR3 extends over 14 amino acids. This CDR3 reads CASSLGRGRSPLHF. Here the CDR3 DNA reads TGTGCCAGCAGCTTAGGCCGGGGGAGGTCACCCCTCCACTTT.

CDR3 in amino acids: CATKLGGASTDTQYF. CDR3 coding DNA: TGTGCCACCAAGCTTGGGGGGGCTAGCACAGATACGCAGTATTTT. The V call is TRBV28, the J call TRBJ2-3, with a weak D call TRBD2 (7 bases). The V end was cut by 10 bases, the J end by 0 bases, with 17 bases between. The CDR3 runs to 15 residues. Germline CDR1 is MDHEN and CDR2 is SYDVKM.

This clone was picked up one time. The CDR3 is CASSLGLERTDTQYF. CDR3 bases: TGTGCCAGCAGCTTAGGACTTGAACGCACAGATACGCAGTATTTT. The gene calls are TRBV7-9 and TRBJ2-3; D unclear. The CDR3 contains 15 residues. V was trimmed by 1 base and J by 1 base, leaving 9 bases between them. In germline, CDR1 is SEHNR, CDR2 FQNEAQ (reference sequence).

This chain connects TRBV24-1 to TRBJ2-1; the match to TRBD2 covers 9 bases. Per germline, CDR1 KGHDR and CDR2 SFDVKD. CDR3 length: 15 residues. V gave up 6 bases and J gave up 5 bases; unmatched junction bases: 7. The CDR3 DNA reads as TGTGCCACCAGTTTTAGCAGCGGGGGGAACAATGAGCAGTTCTTC. Protein product: CATSFSSGGNNEQFF.

The chain is built from TRBV9 and TRBJ2-2; 12 positions agree with TRBD2. Germline loops: CDR1 SGDLS, CDR2 YYNGEE. Trimming took 4 bases from V and 5 from J; bases not matched to a gene: 6. This CDR3 has 16 amino acids. CDR3 residues: CASSLRLAGETGELFF. The CDR3 nucleotides read TGTGCCAGCAGCCTGAGACTAGCGGGGGAAACCGGGGAGCTGTTTTTT.

The chain joins TRBV21-1 to TRBJ1-2; TRBD1, the table's D call, was not compared with the DNA. TRBV21-1 is a recognized pseudogene. The CDR3 covers 18 residues. CDR3 nucleotide sequence: TGTGCCAGCAGCCGTCCGGGGGACAGGGGGACCTCGAACTATGGCTACACCTTC. It encodes CASSRPGDRGTSNYGYTF.

V and J are TRBV6-6 and TRBJ2-2; 10 bases fit TRBD2. J gave up 4 bases and V 4 bases, and 3 bases lay outside the gene matches. Germline CDR1 is MNHNY and CDR2 is SVGAGI (reference sequence). The CDR3 contains 15 residues. CDR3 coding DNA: TGTGCCAGCAGTTTTAGCGGGGGGATCACCGGGGAGCTGTTTTTT. It yields the protein CASSFSGGITGELFF.

This clone was observed a single time. The CDR3 DNA is TGTGCCAGCAGCGGTCAGTCGGGGGGCGGATCACCCCTCCACTTT. Translated: CASSGQSGGGSPLHF. The chain recombines TRBV9 with TRBJ1-6; TRBD1 is a possible D gene (6 bases). The CDR3 length is 15 residues. Germline V gene data show CDR1 as SGDLS and CDR2 as YYNGEE. The V gene lost 3 bases and the J gene lost 10 bases, with 17 bases spanning the gap.

V gene TRBV18 combines with J gene TRBJ1-6, with D unclear. V lost 5 bases, J lost 5 bases, and 16 bases lay in between. The CDR3 has 16 amino acids. In germline, CDR1 is KGHSH, CDR2 LQKENI. The CDR3 bases are TGTGCCAGCTCAGCATTAGCAGTTCTCGATAATTCACCCCTCCACTTT. Protein: CASSALAVLDNSPLHF.

Only one count was recorded for this clone. The V and J genes are TRBV9 and TRBJ1-5; the D gene is possibly TRBD1 (5 bases). CDR3 size: 14 residues. Per the germline V gene, CDR1 is SGDLS and CDR2 is YYNGEE. The ends were cut back, 2 bases at V and 0 bases at J, with 6 bases in the middle. The CDR3 is CASSVGHSNQPQHF. The CDR3 nucleotides read TGTGCCAGCAGCGTGGGGCATAGCAATCAGCCCCAGCATTTT.

The chain links TRBV5-1 to TRBJ1-5; TRBD1 is a possible D gene (5 bases). From germline, CDR1 is SGHRS and CDR2 YFSETQ. The CDR3 has 15 amino acids. V was pared by 1 base and J by 1 base, with 9 bases between. The CDR3 spells CASSLTGRSNQPQHF. The DNA for the CDR3 is TGCGCCAGCAGCTTGACAGGACGGAGCAATCAGCCCCAGCATTTT.

J is TRBJ2-7 and V is TRBV5-4, with 10 bases aligning to TRBD1. The length of the CDR3 is 15 residues. The V gene's germline CDR1 is SGHNT and CDR2 YYREEE (reference sequence). V lost 4 bases, J lost 3 bases, and 7 bases stayed unmatched. This chain's CDR3 is CASSPRQGAGYEQYF. The CDR3, as DNA: TGTGCCAGCAGCCCAAGACAGGGGGCAGGCTACGAGCAGTACTTC.

The chain employs TRBV11-2 and TRBJ1-1; D call uncertain. Germline V CDR1 and CDR2: SGHAT, FQNNGV. Trimming pared 1 base from V and 3 bases from J, leaving 6 bases between. There are 13 residues in the CDR3. CDR3 coding DNA: TGTGCCAGCAGCTTAGTCCTTGACACTGAAGCTTTCTTT. Translated: CASSLVLDTEAFF.

The rearrangement uses TRBV10-1 and TRBJ2-7; 8 bases agree with TRBD1. CDR1 and CDR2 from the germline V gene are WNHNN and SYGVQD (reference sequence). CDR3 size: 14 residues. V was clipped by 8 bases and J by 5 bases; unmatched bases: 11. CDR3: CASFGPGTGNEQYF. CDR3 coding DNA: TGCGCCAGCTTCGGTCCCGGGACAGGTAACGAGCAGTACTTC.

V usage is TRBV5-1 and J usage is TRBJ1-5; possible D gene TRBD1, 6 bases. Per germline, CDR1 SGHRS and CDR2 YFSETQ. The CDR3 length is 14 residues. The V end was cut by 0 bases, the J end by 6 bases, with 10 bases between. The CDR3, as DNA: TGCGCCAGCAGCTTGGGAGGGGGAAGTCAGCCCCAGCATTTT. This codes for CASSLGGGSQPQHF.